This entry features one TCR beta chain sequence. Profiling relied on immunoSEQ multiplex PCR, and the TCRdb table lists in-frame clones only, not all of them. In the table there are about 83,000 clones, about 89% of which are singletons. This specimen comes from a study of T cell changes during pregnancy in multiple sclerosis. Between the trimmed V and J ends, which lost 6 bases and 5 bases, there was a span of 16 bases. From germline, CDR1 is SGHAT and CDR2 FQNNGV. This CDR3 spans 14 amino acids. This chain uses TRBV11-2 with TRBJ1-1; D ambiguous. The input for sequencing was PBMCs, taken in the first trimester of pregnancy. The source of this sequence is a female donor in good health, serving as a control in a pregnancy study. Some clones in this sample may be carry-over from other donors' samples. The CDR3 DNA sequence: TGTGCCAGCAGTCCTTCGGACTTTCGGACTGAAGCTTTCTTT. It is translated as CASSPSDFRTEAFF.